The rows below give T cell receptor beta chains drawn from one sample of a study of identical twins. TCRdb fed the 5' RACE reads into MiXCR, producing one record per CDR3 protein. The sample holds hundreds of thousands of distinct CDR3 sequences, 6.5% to 8.5% seen once. Separately, the same data were catalogued under a study of yellow fever vaccine responses in identical twins.

Sequencing was carried out using memory (CD45RO+) T cells sorted from blood. The receptors originated from a woman aged 18-29 years in good health. The CDR3 runs from the conserved cysteine through the conserved F or W. A D gene is named only where the DNA matches it firmly. Some rows mark clone size as missing; the rest say once, few, many or name a class of expanded clone.

V gene: TRBV11-2
D gene: -
clone size: many
J gene: TRBJ2-7
CDR3 protein: CASSLNRISYEQYF
CDR3 DNA: TGTGCCAGCAGCTTAAACAGGATTTCCTACGAGCAGTACTTC

V gene: TRBV20-1
D gene: -
clone size: few
J gene: TRBJ1-6
CDR3 protein: CSASQSQGSPLHF
CDR3 DNA: TGCAGTGCTAGCCAATCTCAGGGTTCACCCCTCCACTTT

V gene: TRBV7-2
D gene: -
clone size: few
J gene: TRBJ2-3
CDR3 protein: CASSLTRGGGTDTQYF
CDR3 DNA: TGTGCCAGCAGCCTAACGAGGGGGGGGGGCACAGATACGCAGTATTTT

V gene: TRBV14
D gene: -
clone size: few
J gene: TRBJ2-7
CDR3 protein: CASSQGHGVLIYEQYF
CDR3 DNA: TGTGCCAGCAGCCAAGGGCACGGGGTATTAATCTACGAGCAGTACTTC

V gene: TRBV20-1
D gene: -
clone size: many
J gene: TRBJ2-5
CDR3 protein: CSAQGGVERGPQGETQYF
CDR3 DNA: TGCAGTGCTCAAGGCGGAGTAGAGCGGGGACCCCAGGGGGAGACCCAGTACTTC

V gene: TRBV5-1
D gene: -
clone size: many
J gene: TRBJ2-2
CDR3 protein: CASSFQGLGPGELFF
CDR3 DNA: TGCGCCAGCAGCTTCCAGGGCCTCGGCCCCGGGGAGCTGTTTTTT

V gene: TRBV2
D gene: -
clone size: few
J gene: TRBJ2-4
CDR3 protein: CASSDISRTLAKNIQYF
CDR3 DNA: TGTGCCAGCAGTGATATATCACGGACTCTAGCCAAAAACATTCAGTACTTC

V gene: TRBV6-2/TRBV6-3
D gene: -
clone size: -
J gene: TRBJ2-7
CDR3 protein: CASSPDHFLRVQYF
CDR3 DNA: TGTGCCAGCTCTCCGGACCATTTCCTACGAGTGCAGTACTTC

V gene: TRBV6-2/TRBV6-3
D gene: TRBD1
clone size: few
J gene: TRBJ2-1
CDR3 protein: CATLDRVESGEQFF
CDR3 DNA: TGTGCCACCCTAGACAGGGTGGAGTCGGGTGAGCAGTTCTTC

V gene: TRBV12-3/TRBV12-4
D gene: TRBD2
clone size: few
J gene: TRBJ2-2
CDR3 protein: CAFSPGGSGSVPTGELFF
CDR3 DNA: TGTGCCTTCAGCCCGGGGGGTAGCGGGAGTGTTCCGACCGGGGAGCTGTTTTTT

V gene: TRBV15
D gene: -
clone size: many
J gene: TRBJ1-5
CDR3 protein: CATSRDGKNQPQHF
CDR3 DNA: TGTGCCACCAGCAGAGACGGGAAAAATCAGCCCCAGCATTTT

V gene: TRBV28
D gene: -
clone size: -
J gene: TRBJ1-3
CDR3 protein: CASSLGATRNTIYF
CDR3 DNA: TGTGCCAGCAGTTTAGGGGCCACTCGAAACACCATATATTTT

V gene: TRBV7-9
D gene: -
clone size: many
J gene: TRBJ1-2
CDR3 protein: CASSLGYQEGYTF
CDR3 DNA: TGTGCCAGCAGCTTAGGATATCAGGAGGGCTACACCTTC

V gene: TRBV6-5
D gene: -
clone size: -
J gene: TRBJ1-2
CDR3 protein: CASSYSTRAYGYTF
CDR3 DNA: TGTGCCAGCAGTTACTCGACCAGGGCCTATGGCTACACCTTC

V gene: TRBV15
D gene: TRBD2
clone size: few
J gene: TRBJ2-3
CDR3 protein: CATSRPLAGVWDTQYF
CDR3 DNA: TGTGCCACCAGCAGACCCCTAGCGGGAGTATGGGATACGCAGTATTTT

V gene: TRBV9
D gene: TRBD2
clone size: many
J gene: TRBJ2-7
CDR3 protein: CASSVAGTSYEQYF
CDR3 DNA: TGTGCCAGCAGCGTAGCAGGGACTAGCTACGAGCAGTACTTC

V gene: TRBV5-1
D gene: TRBD1
clone size: many
J gene: TRBJ1-5
CDR3 protein: CASSLPRQGLCSNQPQHF
CDR3 DNA: TGCGCCAGCAGCTTGCCCAGACAGGGGCTATGTAGCAATCAGCCCCAGCATTTT

V gene: TRBV6-1
D gene: -
clone size: many
J gene: TRBJ2-1
CDR3 protein: CASMEGNIAQQFF
CDR3 DNA: TGTGCCAGTATGGAAGGGAATATTGCCCAGCAGTTCTTC

V gene: TRBV2
D gene: -
clone size: many
J gene: TRBJ1-1
CDR3 protein: CASSEEGGTEAFF
CDR3 DNA: TGTGCCAGCAGTGAAGAAGGGGGCACTGAAGCTTTCTTT

V gene: TRBV15
D gene: -
clone size: many
J gene: TRBJ2-7
CDR3 protein: CATSRIRGNSYEQYF
CDR3 DNA: TGTGCCACCAGCAGAATTCGGGGGAACTCCTACGAGCAGTACTTC

V gene: TRBV27
D gene: -
clone size: few
J gene: TRBJ1-5
CDR3 protein: CASRDAGGHQPQHF
CDR3 DNA: TGTGCCAGCAGAGACGCGGGGGGCCATCAGCCCCAGCATTTT

V gene: TRBV5-5
D gene: -
clone size: many
J gene: TRBJ1-5
CDR3 protein: CASSLSTVSNQPQHF
CDR3 DNA: TGTGCCAGCAGCTTGTCCACGGTTAGCAATCAGCCCCAGCATTTT

V gene: TRBV28
D gene: -
clone size: many
J gene: TRBJ2-1
CDR3 protein: CASRGSLHNEQFF
CDR3 DNA: TGTGCCAGCAGGGGTAGTCTCCACAATGAGCAGTTCTTC

V gene: TRBV7-6
D gene: -
clone size: -
J gene: TRBJ2-5
CDR3 protein: CASSLDGRTETQYF
CDR3 DNA: TGTGCCAGCAGCTTAGACGGGAGAACAGAGACCCAGTACTTC

V gene: TRBV7-2
D gene: -
clone size: -
J gene: TRBJ2-1
CDR3 protein: CASSAGVGGEQFF
CDR3 DNA: TGTGCCAGCAGCGCAGGAGTGGGCGGTGAGCAGTTCTTC

V gene: TRBV28
D gene: -
clone size: few
J gene: TRBJ1-5
CDR3 protein: CASSNVGGAEGNQPQHF
CDR3 DNA: TGTGCCAGCAGTAACGTCGGGGGGGCAGAGGGGAATCAGCCCCAGCATTTT

V gene: TRBV4-3
D gene: -
clone size: -
J gene: TRBJ1-6
CDR3 protein: CASSQDMGFNSPLHF
CDR3 DNA: TGCGCCAGCAGCCAAGATATGGGTTTTAATTCACCCCTCCACTTT

V gene: TRBV29-1
D gene: TRBD1
clone size: many
J gene: TRBJ2-3
CDR3 protein: CSAWDRRAISTDTQYF
CDR3 DNA: TGCAGCGCCTGGGACAGGCGGGCCATTTCGACAGATACGCAGTATTTT

V gene: TRBV2
D gene: TRBD1
clone size: many
J gene: TRBJ1-1
CDR3 protein: CASSEMTGYYTEAFF
CDR3 DNA: TGTGCCAGCAGTGAAATGACAGGGTATTACACTGAAGCTTTCTTT

V gene: TRBV5-1
D gene: TRBD1
clone size: many
J gene: TRBJ1-6
CDR3 protein: CASALDRAHSPLHF
CDR3 DNA: TGCGCCAGCGCCCTCGACAGGGCGCATTCACCCCTCCACTTT

V gene: TRBV5-5
D gene: TRBD1
clone size: few
J gene: TRBJ2-5
CDR3 protein: CASSNGDSQETQYF
CDR3 DNA: TGTGCCAGCAGCAACGGGGACAGCCAAGAGACCCAGTACTTC

V gene: TRBV28
D gene: -
clone size: -
J gene: TRBJ1-1
CDR3 protein: CASSTPPEWAEAFF
CDR3 DNA: TGTGCCAGCAGTACCCCCCCCGAGTGGGCTGAAGCTTTCTTT

V gene: TRBV5-8
D gene: -
clone size: many
J gene: TRBJ2-5
CDR3 protein: CASSPTISPSQTQYF
CDR3 DNA: TGTGCCAGCAGCCCAACCATATCGCCTAGCCAGACCCAGTACTTC

V gene: TRBV6-1
D gene: -
clone size: -
J gene: TRBJ2-3
CDR3 protein: CASRPRQDSTDTQYF
CDR3 DNA: TGTGCCAGCAGGCCCAGACAGGATAGCACAGATACGCAGTATTTT

V gene: TRBV12-5
D gene: -
clone size: -
J gene: TRBJ2-5
CDR3 protein: CASGFGETQYF
CDR3 DNA: TGTGCTAGTGGTTTCGGGGAGACCCAGTACTTC

V gene: TRBV20-1
D gene: -
clone size: -
J gene: TRBJ2-1
CDR3 protein: CSARENTYNEQFF
CDR3 DNA: TGCAGTGCTAGAGAGAACACATACAATGAGCAGTTCTTC

V gene: TRBV27
D gene: -
clone size: many
J gene: TRBJ2-7
CDR3 protein: CASSLSTGIGYEQYF
CDR3 DNA: TGTGCCAGCAGTTTATCCACAGGGATAGGGTACGAGCAGTACTTC

V gene: TRBV20-1
D gene: -
clone size: many
J gene: TRBJ2-1
CDR3 protein: CSARDRGTDYNEQFF
CDR3 DNA: TGCAGTGCTAGAGATCGCGGGACAGACTACAATGAGCAGTTCTTC

V gene: TRBV6-4
D gene: -
clone size: few
J gene: TRBJ2-1
CDR3 protein: CASSEAGARDEQFF
CDR3 DNA: TGTGCCAGCAGTGAGGCAGGGGCTAGGGATGAGCAGTTCTTC

V gene: TRBV5-1
D gene: -
clone size: many
J gene: TRBJ1-1
CDR3 protein: CASSEDPRNTEAFF
CDR3 DNA: TGCGCCAGCAGCGAGGACCCCCGGAACACTGAAGCTTTCTTT

V gene: TRBV2
D gene: TRBD1
clone size: few
J gene: TRBJ2-7
CDR3 protein: CASRETGAPANEQYF
CDR3 DNA: TGTGCCAGCAGGGAAACAGGGGCCCCAGCCAACGAGCAGTACTTC

V gene: TRBV28
D gene: -
clone size: -
J gene: TRBJ1-1
CDR3 protein: CARGLGANEAFF
CDR3 DNA: TGTGCCAGGGGCCTGGGGGCGAATGAAGCTTTCTTT

V gene: TRBV7-2
D gene: TRBD1
clone size: many
J gene: TRBJ2-7
CDR3 protein: CASSLIPGQGGYEQYF
CDR3 DNA: TGTGCCAGCAGCTTAATCCCGGGACAGGGGGGTTACGAGCAGTACTTC

V gene: TRBV20-1
D gene: TRBD2
clone size: many
J gene: TRBJ2-3
CDR3 protein: CSARAVLAASTDTQYF
CDR3 DNA: TGCAGTGCTAGAGCCGTACTAGCGGCGAGCACAGATACGCAGTATTTT

V gene: TRBV4-1
D gene: -
clone size: many
J gene: TRBJ2-7
CDR3 protein: CASSPSGLYEQYF
CDR3 DNA: TGCGCCAGCAGCCCGTCCGGGCTCTACGAGCAGTACTTC

V gene: TRBV2
D gene: -
clone size: many
J gene: TRBJ1-6
CDR3 protein: CASSDPWTVEGSPLHF
CDR3 DNA: TGTGCCAGCAGTGACCCTTGGACGGTGGAAGGATCACCCCTCCACTTT

V gene: TRBV7-2
D gene: -
clone size: -
J gene: TRBJ2-7
CDR3 protein: CASSLFRTAAEGQYF
CDR3 DNA: TGTGCCAGCAGCTTATTCAGGACGGCCGCGGAAGGGCAGTACTTC

V gene: TRBV28
D gene: TRBD2
clone size: few
J gene: TRBJ2-7
CDR3 protein: CASSLGPGLAEYEQYF
CDR3 DNA: TGTGCCAGCAGTTTAGGACCGGGACTAGCGGAATACGAGCAGTACTTC

V gene: TRBV5-1
D gene: -
clone size: many
J gene: TRBJ2-1
CDR3 protein: CASSSGPSGRNEQFF
CDR3 DNA: TGCGCCAGCAGCTCCGGACCCTCGGGGAGGAATGAGCAGTTCTTC